This passage covers 24 T cell receptor beta chains from one sample sequenced in a study of tumor-infiltrating lymphocytes in localized non-small cell lung cancer. The assay was immunoSEQ multiplex PCR, and TCRdb's table has in-frame clones only and misses some. The repertoire holds more than 15,000 clones, approximately 72% seen once, with roughly 9.6% in the top ten. The material sequenced was lung tumor tissue. These receptor sequences come from a human donor with non-small cell lung cancer.

This clone was seen more than once but under ten times. The same CDR3 can be traced to other DNA sequences in this sample. The gene calls are TRBV27 and TRBJ1-2; 8 bases align to TRBD1. Germline assignment: CDR1 MNHEY and CDR2 SMNVEV (reference sequence). Germline trimming cut 4 bases from V and 5 bases from J; bases unmatched to any gene: 3. The CDR3 totals 13 residues. CDR3 protein: CASSSTGGYGYTF. The CDR3 DNA is TGTGCCAGCAGTTCCACAGGGGGGTATGGCTACACCTTC.

The genes are TRBV5-1 and TRBJ2-6; 7 nucleotides match TRBD2. The V segment lost 4 bases and the J segment 2 bases; nucleotides outside the gene matches: 6. The CDR3 is 16 residues long. CDR1 and CDR2 (germline): SGHRS, YFSETQ. CDR3 nucleotides: TGCGCCAGCAGCACCTCCGCGGGGGCTGGGGCCAACGTCCTGACTTTC. Translation gives CASSTSAGAGANVLTF.

This clone was detected a few times. The genes are TRBV2 and TRBJ2-3; TRBD2 is a possible D gene (6 bases). CDR3 length: 16 amino acids. In germline, CDR1 is SNHLY, CDR2 FYNNEI. V was pared by 2 bases and J by 0 bases, with 12 bases between. The CDR3 coding sequence is TGTGCCAGCAGTGAATTGGCGGGAACAAGCACAGATACGCAGTATTTT. Its translation: CASSELAGTSTDTQYF.

The chain links TRBV28 to TRBJ2-7, with D perhaps given as TRBD1 or TRBD2 (6 bases each). This CDR3 comprises 14 residues. Trimming took 5 bases from V and 6 from J, leaving 17 bases between them. Per the germline V gene, CDR1 is MDHEN and CDR2 is SYDVKM. This chain's CDR3 is CASSSFGGRAEQYF. The CDR3 DNA reads TGTGCCAGCAGTAGCTTTGGGGGGCGGGCCGAGCAGTACTTC.

The rearrangement links TRBV5-6 to TRBJ2-3; 12 bases line up with TRBD2. The trim removed 2 bases at V and 4 bases at J, leaving 11 bases unmatched. The CDR3 consists of 18 residues. Germline V gene sequence: CDR1 SGHDT, CDR2 YYEEEE. DNA for the CDR3: TGTGCCAGCAGCTTAGGCTCTAGCGGGGGGGCGGCGGCAGATACGCAGTATTTT. Amino acid sequence: CASSLGSSGGAAADTQYF.

The genes are TRBV7-3 and TRBJ2-2; 7 bases are a match to TRBD2. The trim removed 6 bases at V and 4 bases at J, leaving 11 bases unmatched. From germline, CDR1 is SGHTA and CDR2 FQGTGA. This CDR3 has 16 amino acids. CDR3 bases: TGTGCCAGCAGGGCGATGAGTGGCGGGAGCACCGGGGAGCTGTTTTTT. Its protein product is CASRAMSGGSTGELFF.

This clone was seen more than once but under ten times. The CDR3 bases are TGTGCCTGGAGTGTCCGACCGAACACTGAAGCTTTCTTT. Its protein is CAWSVRPNTEAFF. The chain couples TRBV30 to TRBJ1-1; D gene unclear. CDR3 length: 13 residues. Trimming removed 0 bases at V and 1 base at J, with 6 bases between. In germline, CDR1 is GTSNPN, CDR2 SVGIG (reference sequence).

The rearrangement joins TRBV5-6 to TRBJ1-5, with D hard to call. CDR3 length: 12 residues. V gave up 0 bases and J gave up 6 bases, with 4 bases separating them. Germline V CDR1 and CDR2: SGHDT, YYEEEE. The CDR3 protein is CASSLGSQPQHF. The CDR3 DNA is TGTGCCAGCAGCTTGGGGAGTCAGCCCCAGCATTTT.

The rearrangement uses TRBV29-1 and TRBJ2-2; 10 nucleotides match TRBD1. Unmatched junction bases numbered 20, after V lost 4 bases and J lost 6 bases. CDR1 is SQVTM and CDR2 is ANQGSEA in the germline V gene. This CDR3 spans 19 amino acids. The CDR3 DNA sequence: TGCAGCGTTGGGGGGGCCCTGGCCGGGACAGGGGTTGTCGCCGGGGAGCTGTTTTTT. Amino acid sequence: CSVGGALAGTGVVAGELFF.

V is TRBV5-6 and J is TRBJ2-7, with unresolved D. There are 12 residues in the CDR3. The germline V gene encodes CDR1 SGHDT and CDR2 YYEEEE. The V and J ends lost 1 base and 6 bases respectively, with 8 bases between them. The CDR3 here is CASSLRPGEQYF. CDR3 coding DNA: TGTGCCAGCAGCTTGAGGCCCGGCGAGCAGTACTTC.

This clone was counted a few times. The rearrangement links TRBV30 to TRBJ1-2, with no clear D. Trimming cost V 1 base and J 8 bases, with 17 bases left between them. CDR3 length: 14 amino acids. Germline V lookup: CDR1 GTSNPN, CDR2 SVGIG (reference sequence). The CDR3 loop is CAWSGGQSPRGYTF. The CDR3 coding sequence is TGTGCCTGGAGTGGAGGCCAATCCCCCCGAGGCTACACCTTC.

This chain joins TRBV5-1 and TRBJ2-2; the D call may be TRBD1 or TRBD2 (5 bases each). Deletions cut 1 base from V and 6 bases from J, with 19 bases between. Germline-derived CDR1 and CDR2 are SGHRS and YFSETQ. The CDR3 is 17 residues long. The CDR3 here is CASSLFQGRGAAGELFF. Here the CDR3 DNA reads TGCGCCAGCAGCTTGTTTCAGGGACGGGGTGCGGCCGGGGAGCTGTTTTTT.

The chain carries TRBV4-3 and TRBJ2-2, with 11 bases fitting TRBD1. Germline V gene data show CDR1 as LGHNA and CDR2 as YSLEER. J was trimmed by 7 bases and V by 3 bases; bases with no gene match: 10. The CDR3 length is 17 residues. The CDR3 loop reads CASSQFLDRGQDGELFF. The CDR3 DNA follows: TGCGCCAGCAGCCAGTTCCTGGACAGGGGGCAAGACGGGGAGCTGTTTTTT.

V and J are TRBV28 and TRBJ1-2, with 12 bases matching TRBD1. This CDR3 is built from 16 residues. The junction had 6 bases not matched to a gene; V was cut back by 2 bases and J by 5 bases. Germline V lookup: CDR1 MDHEN, CDR2 SYDVKM. This chain's CDR3 is CASSLGTGGAYYGYTF. In DNA, the CDR3 is TGTGCCAGCAGTTTAGGGACAGGGGGCGCATATTATGGCTACACCTTC.

V usage is TRBV4-3 and J usage is TRBJ2-4; D perhaps matches TRBD2 (5 bases). Trimming stripped 4 bases from V and 3 bases from J, with 22 bases between. The CDR3 runs to 18 residues. Germline V CDR1 and CDR2: LGHNA, YSLEER. The CDR3 sequence is CASSPGTGGEILKNIQYF. CDR3 DNA: TGCGCCAGCAGCCCCGGAACTGGTGGGGAGATCCTCAAAAACATTCAGTACTTC.

As concerns this clone: The same CDR3 also results from other DNA sequences found in this sample. The V and J genes are TRBV4-2 and TRBJ2-7; D call uncertain. CDR1 LGHNA and CDR2 YNFKEQ come from the germline V gene. V was clipped by 0 bases and J by 2 bases, with 11 bases between them. CDR3 length: 15 amino acids. CDR3 coding DNA: TGTGCCAGCAGCCAAGAGCCGCTGAGCCCCTACGAGCAGTACTTC. Translation: CASSQEPLSPYEQYF.

The chain links TRBV30 to TRBJ1-2, with a possible D match to TRBD1 (6 bases). V was cut by 0 bases and J by 3 bases, with 11 bases left in between. Germline V gene data show CDR1 as GTSNPN and CDR2 as SVGIG (reference sequence). This CDR3 has 14 residues. The CDR3 nucleotides read TGTGCCTGGAGTGTAGCAGGGGCCCACTATGGCTACACCTTC. Amino acid sequence: CAWSVAGAHYGYTF.

The chain joins TRBV29-1 to TRBJ2-7; 7 bases agree with TRBD1. V dropped 4 bases and J dropped 1; count of bases not matched to a gene: 1. The CDR3 totals 12 residues. Germline assignment: CDR1 SQVTM and CDR2 ANQGSEA. The CDR3 DNA sequence: TGCAGCGTTGGGACAGGTTCCTACGAGCAGTACTTC. Its translation is CSVGTGSYEQYF.

This clone has just a few counts. CDR3 loop: CASSYRTDASYNEQFF. The CDR3 nucleotides are TGTGCCAGCAGCTACCGGACAGATGCATCCTACAATGAGCAGTTCTTC. The chain carries TRBV7-2 and TRBJ2-1, with a tentative D call TRBD1 (6 bases). Germline lookup yields CDR1 SGHTA and CDR2 FQGNSA. The CDR3 is 16 residues long. Trimming stripped 4 bases from V and 1 base from J, with 14 bases between.

J is TRBJ2-7 and V is TRBV4-1; 12 bases are shared with TRBD1. Germline CDR1 MGHRA, CDR2 YSYEKL. Trimming removed 4 bases from V and 5 bases from J; junction bases left unmatched: 12. The CDR3 consists of 17 residues. The CDR3 loop is CASSPTGTGGAANEQYF. The CDR3 DNA is TGCGCCAGCAGCCCAACAGGGACAGGGGGCGCCGCCAACGAGCAGTACTTC.

Sample share makes this clone medium-sized (0.01 to 0.1%). This chain uses TRBV28 with TRBJ1-5; D perhaps matches TRBD1 (6 bases). With 3 bases removed from V and 4 bases from J, the gap between germline ends came to 10 bases. Germline CDR1 MDHEN, CDR2 SYDVKM. CDR3 length: 14 residues. Written as DNA, the CDR3 is TGTGCCAGCAGTTTGGGCAGGGGTAATCAGCCCCAGCATTTT. It codes for CASSLGRGNQPQHF.

This chain's CDR3 is CASSPQGAGELFF. CDR3 coding DNA: TGTGCCAGTAGTCCGCAGGGCGCCGGGGAGCTGTTTTTT. The chain combines TRBV19 with TRBJ2-2; possible D gene TRBD1, 5 bases. The CDR3 length is 13 residues. V dropped 5 bases and J dropped 6 bases, with 10 bases sitting between them. Germline assignment: CDR1 LNHDA and CDR2 SQIVND (reference sequence).

The genes are TRBV30 and TRBJ1-3; TRBD1 matches 7 bases. The CDR3 runs 12 residues. Germline-derived CDR1 and CDR2 are GTSNPN and SVGIG (reference sequence). Germline trimming cut 3 bases from V and 7 bases from J; bases unmatched to any gene: 3. The CDR3 DNA is TGTGCCTGGAGCGAACAGGGGAACACCATATATTTT. Protein sequence: CAWSEQGNTIYF.

The table lists this clone with a few counts. The chain links TRBV28 to TRBJ2-7, with 8 bases identical to TRBD1. The V and J ends lost 9 bases and 7 bases, in that order; junction bases with no gene match: 20. This CDR3 is 16 amino acids long. Germline CDR1 is MDHEN and CDR2 is SYDVKM. The CDR3 DNA follows: TGTGCCAGTGAGTTCGGGACAGGCCGGATAGGAAGGGAGCAGTACTTC. Translation gives CASEFGTGRIGREQYF.